This entry describes one T cell receptor (beta chain). These data come from a study of blood T cell repertoires in COVID-19. Profiled with immunoSEQ multiplex PCR; TCRdb holds only in-frame clones, not every one. The sample holds about 64,000 clones, around 90% seen once. Input material: peripheral blood. The TCR originated in a woman aged 80 or older with active COVID-19.

The CDR3 DNA sequence: TGTGCCAGCAGCGTACGAGCACAGGTCAACACCGGGGAGCTGTTTTTT. Encoded protein: CASSVRAQVNTGELFF. The chain is built from TRBV9 and TRBJ2-2; tentative D call: TRBD1 (5 bases). The CDR3 is 16 amino acids. CDR1 is SGDLS, CDR2 YYNGEE, per germline. V was cut by 1 base and J by 2 bases, with 12 bases left in between.